The rows below give T cell receptor beta chains drawn from one sample of a study of T cell repertoires in cytomegalovirus infection. MiXCR, run by TCRdb on the reads, gives a single entry per CDR3 protein. This table holds 200,000 to 250,000 distinct CDR3 sequences, approximately 38% found once. These TCRs are of unknown antigen specificity. Material: CD8+ T cells from cultured PBMCs, obtained from culture after CMV antigen stimulation. The receptors were gathered from a human donor in good health (CMV status not recorded). Some clones in this sample may be carry-over from other donors' samples. The CDR3 runs from the conserved cysteine through the conserved F or W. The order of the fields is V gene, clone size, J gene, D gene, CDR3 protein, CDR3 DNA. A D gene is named only where the DNA matches it firmly. Clone sizes are given selectively: once, few, many, or a class where the clone is expanded.

V gene: TRBV2; clone size: few; J gene: TRBJ1-6; D gene: NA; CDR3 protein: CASSDSSYNSPLHF; CDR3 DNA: TGTGCCAGCAGTGATAGCTCCTATAATTCACCCCTCCACTTT
V gene: TRBV7-9; clone size: few; J gene: TRBJ1-1; D gene: TRBD1; CDR3 protein: CASSLTGYEAFF; CDR3 DNA: TGTGCCAGCAGCTTGACAGGGTATGAAGCTTTCTTT
V gene: TRBV6-1; clone size: NA; J gene: TRBJ1-5; D gene: NA; CDR3 protein: CASQDTGLGNQPQHF; CDR3 DNA: TGTGCCAGCCAAGACACAGGGCTTGGGAATCAGCCCCAGCATTTT
V gene: TRBV20-1; clone size: NA; J gene: TRBJ2-1; D gene: TRBD2; CDR3 protein: CSAHSGGAGRGSKQFF; CDR3 DNA: TGCAGTGCTCACAGCGGGGGGGCCGGCCGGGGGAGTAAGCAGTTCTTC
V gene: TRBV24-1; clone size: NA; J gene: TRBJ2-1; D gene: TRBD2; CDR3 protein: CATSDGLVLSEQFF; CDR3 DNA: TGTGCCACCAGTGATGGACTAGTGCTATCTGAGCAGTTCTTC
V gene: TRBV27; clone size: NA; J gene: TRBJ1-6; D gene: NA; CDR3 protein: CASSLRGRHRVLHF; CDR3 DNA: TGTGCCAGCAGTCTAAGGGGGAGACATAGGGTCCTCCACTTT
V gene: TRBV7-9; clone size: NA; J gene: TRBJ2-5; D gene: TRBD2; CDR3 protein: CASSLGTGLAGIQETQYF; CDR3 DNA: TGTGCCAGCAGCTTAGGAACGGGACTAGCGGGGATCCAAGAGACCCAGTACTTC
V gene: TRBV20-1; clone size: many; J gene: TRBJ2-6; D gene: TRBD2; CDR3 protein: CSARPGTSGRLDGANVLTF; CDR3 DNA: TGCAGTGCTAGACCTGGGACTAGCGGGAGACTGGATGGGGCCAACGTCCTGACTTTC
V gene: TRBV13; clone size: NA; J gene: TRBJ2-1; D gene: NA; CDR3 protein: CASSFPRGSYNEQFF; CDR3 DNA: TGTGCCAGCAGCTTCCCCCGGGGCTCCTACAATGAGCAGTTCTTC
V gene: TRBV27; clone size: NA; J gene: TRBJ2-7; D gene: TRBD1; CDR3 protein: CASSLARDRDRQYF; CDR3 DNA: TGTGCCAGCAGTTTGGCTCGGGACAGGGACCGGCAGTACTTC
V gene: TRBV10-3; clone size: NA; J gene: TRBJ1-2; D gene: NA; CDR3 protein: CAISAPLDVGPPYSYYGYTF; CDR3 DNA: TGTGCCATCAGCGCCCCCTTGGACGTAGGCCCCCCTTATTCTTATTATGGCTACACCTTC
V gene: TRBV27; clone size: few; J gene: TRBJ2-7; D gene: NA; CDR3 protein: CASSLSGSEYEQYF; CDR3 DNA: TGTGCCAGCAGTTTGAGCGGTAGTGAGTACGAGCAGTACTTC
V gene: TRBV20-1; clone size: few; J gene: TRBJ2-7; D gene: TRBD2; CDR3 protein: CSALSGGAEEQYF; CDR3 DNA: TGCAGTGCCCTTAGCGGGGGGGCCGAAGAGCAGTACTTC
V gene: TRBV28; clone size: NA; J gene: TRBJ1-5; D gene: NA; CDR3 protein: CASSFGDPGNQPQHF; CDR3 DNA: TGTGCCAGCAGTTTTGGGGATCCGGGCAATCAGCCCCAGCATTTT
V gene: TRBV7-8; clone size: NA; J gene: TRBJ2-7; D gene: TRBD1; CDR3 protein: CASQGDRLSYEQYF; CDR3 DNA: TGTGCCAGCCAAGGGGACAGACTTTCCTACGAGCAGTACTTC
V gene: TRBV7-9; clone size: NA; J gene: TRBJ2-7; D gene: TRBD2; CDR3 protein: CASSMGLAGGEQYF; CDR3 DNA: TGTGCCAGCAGCATGGGACTAGCGGGGGGTGAGCAGTACTTC
V gene: TRBV7-6; clone size: many; J gene: TRBJ2-5; D gene: TRBD2; CDR3 protein: CASISGGQQETQYF; CDR3 DNA: TGTGCCAGCATCAGCGGGGGTCAGCAAGAGACCCAGTACTTC
V gene: TRBV7-8; clone size: few; J gene: TRBJ1-5; D gene: NA; CDR3 protein: CASSSELGGGNQPQHF; CDR3 DNA: TGTGCCAGCAGCTCAGAATTGGGGGGAGGGAATCAGCCCCAGCATTTT
V gene: TRBV29-1; clone size: NA; J gene: TRBJ2-1; D gene: NA; CDR3 protein: CSVETSLTLYNEQFF; CDR3 DNA: TGCAGCGTTGAGACTAGTTTGACCCTCTACAATGAGCAGTTCTTC
V gene: TRBV6-5; clone size: NA; J gene: TRBJ1-2; D gene: NA; CDR3 protein: CASTTGNRASPHYGDTF; CDR3 DNA: TGTGCCAGCACCACAGGCAATAGGGCTTCGCCCCACTATGGCGACACCTTC
V gene: TRBV12-3/TRBV12-4; clone size: NA; J gene: TRBJ1-3; D gene: TRBD1; CDR3 protein: CASSSRDRSKVTGNTIYF; CDR3 DNA: TGTGCCAGCAGCTCCCGGGACAGGAGTAAGGTGACTGGAAACACCATATATTTT
V gene: TRBV7-4; clone size: few; J gene: TRBJ2-7; D gene: NA; CDR3 protein: CASSLADGSEYEQYF; CDR3 DNA: TGTGCCAGCAGCTTAGCAGATGGTAGCGAATACGAGCAGTACTTC
V gene: TRBV12-3/TRBV12-4; clone size: few; J gene: TRBJ2-2; D gene: NA; CDR3 protein: CASSPRDVDTGELFF; CDR3 DNA: TGTGCCAGCAGTCCCCGGGACGTTGACACCGGGGAGCTGTTTTTT
V gene: TRBV27; clone size: few; J gene: TRBJ1-6; D gene: TRBD1; CDR3 protein: CASSLFTGANSPLHF; CDR3 DNA: TGTGCCAGCAGTTTATTTACAGGGGCAAATTCACCCCTCCACTTT
V gene: TRBV20-1; clone size: NA; J gene: TRBJ1-6; D gene: TRBD1; CDR3 protein: CSARDPGQEYSPLHF; CDR3 DNA: TGCAGTGCTAGAGATCCGGGACAGGAGTATTCACCCCTCCACTTT
V gene: TRBV7-9; clone size: NA; J gene: TRBJ2-1; D gene: NA; CDR3 protein: CASSPNHAVAYNEQFF; CDR3 DNA: TGTGCCAGCAGTCCGAACCACGCAGTAGCCTACAATGAGCAGTTCTTC
V gene: TRBV7-3; clone size: NA; J gene: TRBJ2-2; D gene: NA; CDR3 protein: CASSLEGGRTGELFF; CDR3 DNA: TGTGCCAGCAGCTTAGAGGGAGGTCGGACCGGGGAGCTGTTTTTT
V gene: TRBV7-2; clone size: few; J gene: TRBJ2-7; D gene: TRBD2; CDR3 protein: CASSFSGTSVTYEQYF; CDR3 DNA: TGTGCCAGCAGCTTCTCCGGGACTAGCGTAACCTACGAGCAGTACTTC
V gene: TRBV7-2; clone size: few; J gene: TRBJ1-5; D gene: NA; CDR3 protein: CASSPTVNQPQHF; CDR3 DNA: TGTGCCAGCAGCCCAACGGTTAATCAGCCCCAGCATTTT
V gene: TRBV7-9; clone size: few; J gene: TRBJ2-1; D gene: NA; CDR3 protein: CASSINYNEQFF; CDR3 DNA: TGTGCCAGCAGCATAAACTACAATGAGCAGTTCTTC
V gene: TRBV7-9; clone size: NA; J gene: TRBJ2-7; D gene: TRBD2; CDR3 protein: CASSLGPAGEAYEQYF; CDR3 DNA: TGTGCCAGCAGCTTAGGGCCAGCGGGGGAGGCCTACGAGCAGTACTTC
V gene: TRBV27; clone size: NA; J gene: TRBJ1-1; D gene: TRBD1; CDR3 protein: CASSIGQVNTEAFF; CDR3 DNA: TGTGCCAGCAGTATCGGACAGGTGAACACTGAAGCTTTCTTT
V gene: TRBV5-1; clone size: NA; J gene: TRBJ2-3; D gene: NA; CDR3 protein: CASSLGRGERDTQYF; CDR3 DNA: TGCGCCAGCAGCTTGGGCAGGGGAGAAAGAGATACGCAGTATTTT
V gene: TRBV10-3; clone size: once; J gene: TRBJ1-1; D gene: TRBD1; CDR3 protein: CAIRETGANTEAFF; CDR3 DNA: TGTGCCATCAGGGAGACAGGGGCGAACACTGAAGCTTTCTTT
V gene: TRBV7-2; clone size: many; J gene: TRBJ2-1; D gene: TRBD1; CDR3 protein: CASSRWGQSSYNEQFF; CDR3 DNA: TGTGCCAGCAGTCGATGGGGACAGAGCTCCTACAATGAGCAGTTCTTC
V gene: TRBV25-1; clone size: NA; J gene: TRBJ2-3; D gene: TRBD2; CDR3 protein: CASSDLAGGSTDTQYF; CDR3 DNA: TGTGCCAGCAGTGATCTAGCGGGGGGTAGCACAGATACGCAGTATTTT
V gene: TRBV4-2; clone size: few; J gene: TRBJ2-1; D gene: NA; CDR3 protein: CASSQGTANEQFF; CDR3 DNA: TGTGCCAGCAGCCAAGGGACAGCGAATGAGCAGTTCTTC
V gene: TRBV29-1; clone size: NA; J gene: TRBJ2-7; D gene: TRBD1; CDR3 protein: CSVSAGTGGPAYEQYF; CDR3 DNA: TGCAGCGTCAGTGCCGGGACAGGAGGCCCAGCCTACGAGCAGTACTTC
V gene: TRBV10-1; clone size: many; J gene: TRBJ2-7; D gene: TRBD2; CDR3 protein: CASSESRGLAGDYPGADEQYF; CDR3 DNA: TGCGCCAGCAGTGAGTCGAGGGGGCTAGCGGGGGACTATCCGGGGGCCGACGAGCAGTACTTC
V gene: TRBV7-9; clone size: NA; J gene: TRBJ2-1; D gene: NA; CDR3 protein: CASSLAQWTTNEQFF; CDR3 DNA: TGTGCCAGCAGCTTAGCACAGTGGACCACCAATGAGCAGTTCTTC
V gene: TRBV28; clone size: once; J gene: TRBJ2-2; D gene: TRBD1; CDR3 protein: CASSSVLEGATGELFF; CDR3 DNA: TGTGCCAGCAGTTCGGTACTAGAGGGGGCCACCGGGGAGCTGTTTTTT
V gene: TRBV7-2; clone size: few; J gene: TRBJ2-3; D gene: TRBD1; CDR3 protein: CASSLTGGGADTQYF; CDR3 DNA: TGTGCCAGCAGCTTGACAGGGGGAGGCGCAGATACGCAGTATTTT
V gene: TRBV7-7; clone size: NA; J gene: TRBJ2-5; D gene: TRBD2; CDR3 protein: CASSGPAGTSGGAWQETQYF; CDR3 DNA: TGTGCCAGCAGCGGCCCGGCAGGGACTAGCGGGGGAGCGTGGCAAGAGACCCAGTACTTC
V gene: TRBV7-8; clone size: many; J gene: TRBJ2-1; D gene: NA; CDR3 protein: CASSLLALYNEQFF; CDR3 DNA: TGTGCCAGCAGCTTGTTGGCCCTCTACAATGAGCAGTTCTTC
V gene: TRBV12-3/TRBV12-4; clone size: many; J gene: TRBJ2-3; D gene: TRBD2; CDR3 protein: CASSSLAGGLTDTQYF; CDR3 DNA: TGTGCCAGCAGTTCCCTAGCGGGGGGACTCACAGATACGCAGTATTTT
V gene: TRBV6-6; clone size: NA; J gene: TRBJ2-2; D gene: TRBD2; CDR3 protein: CASSFGLAGPGTGELFF; CDR3 DNA: TGTGCCAGCAGTTTCGGACTAGCGGGGCCGGGAACCGGGGAGCTGTTTTTT
V gene: TRBV13; clone size: many; J gene: TRBJ1-1; D gene: NA; CDR3 protein: CASSPGRLILYDTEAFF; CDR3 DNA: TGTGCCAGCAGCCCGGGACGCCTGATTCTTTATGACACTGAAGCTTTCTTT
V gene: TRBV7-9; clone size: NA; J gene: TRBJ1-1; D gene: TRBD1; CDR3 protein: CASTLGQVKTEAFF; CDR3 DNA: TGTGCCAGCACCTTGGGACAGGTGAAGACTGAAGCTTTCTTT
V gene: TRBV15; clone size: NA; J gene: TRBJ2-2; D gene: NA; CDR3 protein: CATSRDRGAGDTGELFF; CDR3 DNA: TGTGCCACCAGCAGAGATCGTGGGGCAGGCGATACCGGGGAGCTGTTTTTT
V gene: TRBV12-3/TRBV12-4; clone size: NA; J gene: TRBJ1-2; D gene: NA; CDR3 protein: CASTLYGDYGYTF; CDR3 DNA: TGTGCCAGCACCCTTTACGGGGATTATGGCTACACCTTC
V gene: TRBV27; clone size: NA; J gene: TRBJ1-1; D gene: NA; CDR3 protein: CASSEQGERYTEAFF; CDR3 DNA: TGTGCCAGCAGTGAACAGGGTGAGCGGTACACTGAAGCTTTCTTT
V gene: TRBV7-9; clone size: NA; J gene: TRBJ1-5; D gene: TRBD1; CDR3 protein: CASSLAETGAPNQPQHF; CDR3 DNA: TGTGCCAGCAGCTTAGCGGAGACAGGGGCTCCGAATCAGCCCCAGCATTTT
V gene: TRBV7-9; clone size: many; J gene: TRBJ2-6; D gene: TRBD1; CDR3 protein: CASSLTTGTIYRSGANVLTF; CDR3 DNA: TGTGCCAGCAGCTTAACGACAGGGACGATCTACAGGTCTGGGGCCAACGTCCTGACTTTC
V gene: TRBV14; clone size: NA; J gene: TRBJ2-2; D gene: NA; CDR3 protein: CASSRANTGELFF; CDR3 DNA: TGTGCCAGCAGCCGGGCGAACACCGGGGAGCTGTTTTTT
V gene: TRBV7-2; clone size: few; J gene: TRBJ2-7; D gene: NA; CDR3 protein: CASSYGTFSYEQYF; CDR3 DNA: TGTGCCAGCAGCTACGGGACATTCTCCTACGAGCAGTACTTC